This T cell receptor (beta chain) was sequenced in a study of human T cells and chemical hapten exposure (dated by TCRdb to 2020 to 2022). Turning to the overall study: For sensitization, 2% DPC in acetone was applied to a roughly 2 cm by roughly 2 cm area of upper inner arm skin. Throughout the approximately 22-week study period, patients were also given weekly therapeutic DPC doses on the scalp. Patch testing was done on the upper back using Finn chambers containing 0.01% DPC, and results were scored after 6 days according to International Contact Dermatitis Research Group standards. Most of the patients in the cohort were female, and the cohort covered alopecia areata with under or over 50% scalp involvement, alopecia totalis and alopecia universalis. The libraries were sequenced as a pool, and the TCR yield per sample differed mostly because of small variations in library volumes within the pool. Peripheral blood TCR repertoire changes were tracked in vivo in alopecia patients during primary and secondary sensitization to the hapten diphenylcyclopropenone (DPC). Blood samples were taken from patients before sensitization (week 0) and at 2, 6 and about 24 weeks after DPC sensitization. Blood for TCR sequencing was provided by twenty-nine alopecia patients at one to four time points (pre-sensitization, 2, 6 and 24 weeks).

As concerns this clonotype: It has no known antigen specificity. Within one base of it there is no much larger clone, and no base qualities were kept.

The junction carries 13 bases between V and J, which are trimmed by 6 bases and 2 bases respectively. From the germline V gene, CDR1 is SGHTA and CDR2 is FQGNSA. Including the terminal cysteine and phenylalanine, the CDR3 comprises 14 residues. The retained sequence is limited to the CDR3, 42 bases, with the frame set at the first base. Library prep was done by RACE. The sequencing machine was a NextSeq 500. Library preparation attached unique molecular identifiers to individual cDNA molecules for quantitative, reproducible TCR counting. Both TCR alpha and TCR beta chains were sequenced from each blood RNA sample. In the source study's methods: Samples had a median of around 92,000 TCRs, with a range from about 20,000 to 690,600. The Decombinator software suite was used to annotate V, J and CDR3 in the TCR reads. For PS versus PT1 abundance plots, all samples were subsampled to the same number of TCRs (28,000). Expanded TCRs were defined as absent before sensitization and observed at least eight times at the 2-week time point. TCRdb trimmed the raw reads at Q25, called clones with MiXCR and kept productive beta chains. Rows are combined by CDR3 protein, so each entry shows the most common genes and DNA. Clone size and V and J calls follow TCRdb, not the original study. Across this sample there are under 450,000 distinct CDR3 sequences, with about 6.9% seen only once. The top ten constitute about 5.4% of the sample.

On the study overall, not on this receptor specifically: Expanded TCRs formed significantly more large CDR3 similarity clusters than pre-sensitization or healthy control sets, consistent with antigen-driven responses. No change with DPC sensitization was found in the number of TCRs above 1 in 1000 frequency, and no evidence of global repertoire structure alterations was found. Because every patient had alopecia, a presumed autoimmune disease, the patients' immune response might differ from that of healthy individuals. Repeated subsampling changed both the strength of the expansion versus patch-test correlation and the threshold at which the correlation became significant. Patch test score correlated positively with the number of PT1 expanded TCRs, reaching significance at thresholds 8, 16 and 32 but not at 4.

The sample's time point, from its label and the paper: patch test 2, 6 weeks after DPC sensitization. The sample's treatment or condition label, in plain terms: therapeutic diphenylcyclopropenone sensitization with weekly scalp DPC. At each patch-test visit, blood was drawn before the patch test was applied. Eligible patients were aged 18 to 70, diagnosed with alopecia, deemed suitable for DPC therapy, and excluded if pregnant. Total RNA was isolated from unfractionated whole blood collected in Tempus Blood RNA tubes. Recombination joined TRBV7-2 with TRBJ2-5; TRBD2 is perhaps the D gene, given 6 matching bases. This material consisted of whole blood, taken in connection with sensitization to the hapten diphenylcyclopropenone (DPC). This TCR came from a woman aged 18-29 years with alopecia areata. Some clones in this sample may be carry-over from other donors' samples. The encoded CDR3 is CASSSGTFQETQYF. The DNA sequence follows: TGTGCCAGCAGTTCCGGGACTTTTCAAGAGACCCAGTACTTC.